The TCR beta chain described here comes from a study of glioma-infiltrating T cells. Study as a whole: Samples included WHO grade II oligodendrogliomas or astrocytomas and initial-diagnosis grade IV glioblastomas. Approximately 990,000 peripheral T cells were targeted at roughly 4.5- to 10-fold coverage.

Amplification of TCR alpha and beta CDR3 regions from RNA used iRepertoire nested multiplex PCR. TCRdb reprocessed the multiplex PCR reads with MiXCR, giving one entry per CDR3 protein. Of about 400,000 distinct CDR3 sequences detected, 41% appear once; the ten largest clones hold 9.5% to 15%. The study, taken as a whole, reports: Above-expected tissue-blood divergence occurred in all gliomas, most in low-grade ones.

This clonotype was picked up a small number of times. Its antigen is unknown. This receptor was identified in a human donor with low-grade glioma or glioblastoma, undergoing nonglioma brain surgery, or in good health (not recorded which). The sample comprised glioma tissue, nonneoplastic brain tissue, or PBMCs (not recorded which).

CDR3 loop: CASSENRAYGYTF. The CDR3 DNA is TGTGCCAGCAGTGAAAACAGGGCCTATGGCTACACCTTC. The rearrangement joins TRBV25-1 to TRBJ1-2; D perhaps matches TRBD1 (6 bases). V lost 2 bases to trimming and J lost 4 bases, with 8 bases between them. CDR3 length: 13 residues. Germline V CDR1 and CDR2: MGHDK, SYGVNS.